This TCR beta chain was sequenced in a study of CD8 T cells in Susac syndrome. Study summary: Clinical remission applied to under ten sequenced Susac syndrome patients, and about 6 had active disease.

RNA totalling roughly 0.45 to 1 ug underwent reverse transcription with random hexamers. MiXCR, applied by TCRdb to the immunoSEQ multiplex PCR reads, yields one record per CDR3 protein. The top ten hold approximately 0.11% of the sample, which has about 180,000 distinct CDR3 sequences, 94% seen once. The CDR3 loop spans 15 amino acids. Germline V gene sequence: CDR1 PRHDT, CDR2 FYEKMQ (reference sequence). Trimming took off 1 base at V and 6 bases at J, with 14 bases between the two ends. The TCR originated in a human donor with Susac syndrome. Sequenced input: CD4+ T cells from PBMCs. J is TRBJ2-3 and V is TRBV13; TRBD1 or TRBD2 may be the D gene (5 bases each). CDR3 in DNA: TGTGCCAGCAGCTTAGAGGGGACGGGATGGGATACGCAGTATTTT. It translates to CASSLEGTGWDTQYF.